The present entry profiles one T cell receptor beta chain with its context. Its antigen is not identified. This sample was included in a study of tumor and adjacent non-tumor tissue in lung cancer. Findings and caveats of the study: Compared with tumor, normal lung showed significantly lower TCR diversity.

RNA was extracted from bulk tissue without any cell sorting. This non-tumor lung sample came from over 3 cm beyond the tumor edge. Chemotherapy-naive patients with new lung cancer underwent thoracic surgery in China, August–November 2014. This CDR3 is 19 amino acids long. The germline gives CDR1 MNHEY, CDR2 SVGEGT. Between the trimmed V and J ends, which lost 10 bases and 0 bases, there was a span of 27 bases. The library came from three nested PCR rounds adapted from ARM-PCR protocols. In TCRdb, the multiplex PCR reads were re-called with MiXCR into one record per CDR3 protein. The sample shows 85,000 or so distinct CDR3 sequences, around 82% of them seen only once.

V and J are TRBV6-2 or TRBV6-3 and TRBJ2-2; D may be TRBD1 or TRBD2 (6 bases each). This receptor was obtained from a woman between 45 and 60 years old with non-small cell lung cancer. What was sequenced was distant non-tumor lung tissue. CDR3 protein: CATGDRGLADASNTGELFF. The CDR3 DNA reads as TGTGCCACTGGGGACCGGGGGCTAGCTGACGCCTCGAACACCGGGGAGCTGTTTTTT.